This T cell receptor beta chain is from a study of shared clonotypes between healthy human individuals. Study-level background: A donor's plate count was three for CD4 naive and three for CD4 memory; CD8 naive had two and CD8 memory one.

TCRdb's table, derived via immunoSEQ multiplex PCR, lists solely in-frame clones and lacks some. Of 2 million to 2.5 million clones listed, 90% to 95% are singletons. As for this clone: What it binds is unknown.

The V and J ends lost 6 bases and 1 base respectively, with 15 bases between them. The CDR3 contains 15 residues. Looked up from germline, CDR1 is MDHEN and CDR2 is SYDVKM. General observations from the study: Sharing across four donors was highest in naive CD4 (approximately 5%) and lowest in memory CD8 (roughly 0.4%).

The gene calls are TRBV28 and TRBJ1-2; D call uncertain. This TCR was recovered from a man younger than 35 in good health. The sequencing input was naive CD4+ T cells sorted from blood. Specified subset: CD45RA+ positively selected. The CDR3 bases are TGTGCCAGCAGGCCGGTCTTTGACGTTAACTATGGCTACACCTTC. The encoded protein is CASRPVFDVNYGYTF.